Shown below are 24 T cell receptor beta chains from a single sample sequenced in a study of shared clonotypes between healthy human individuals. It was CD45RO-negative cells, positively selected for CCR7, that made up naive CD8 cells, with terminally differentiated effector memory CD45RA+ cells excluded. Produced via immunoSEQ multiplex PCR; TCRdb's table is partial and in-frame only. The data show about 2.2 million clones, with around 95% seen just once and approximately 1.6% held by the top ten. The sample comprised naive CD8+ T cells from PBMCs. These receptors originate from a man younger than 35 in good health. Some clones in this sample may be carry-over from other donors' samples.

The chain combines TRBV7-9 with TRBJ2-1; 11 nucleotides agree with TRBD1. The trim removed 4 bases at V and 13 bases at J, leaving 3 bases unmatched. From germline, CDR1 is SEHNR and CDR2 FQNEAQ (reference sequence). The CDR3 contains 12 residues. The CDR3 region is CASSWGQGVQFF. The CDR3 DNA reads TGTGCCAGCAGCTGGGGACAGGGGGTTCAGTTCTTC.

In DNA form, the CDR3 reads TGCAGCTTCTGGACAGGGGGCTTTCGCACAGATACGCAGTATTTT. Encoded protein: CSFWTGGFRTDTQYF. V and J are TRBV29-1 and TRBJ2-3; 11 positions agree with TRBD1. With V trimmed by 8 bases and J by 1 base, 8 bases remained unmatched. CDR1 SQVTM and CDR2 ANQGSEA come from the germline V gene. This CDR3 spans 15 amino acids.

This sequence joins TRBV27 and TRBJ2-7; 9 positions match TRBD2. CDR1 is MNHEY, CDR2 SMNVEV, per germline (reference sequence). V trimming: 6 bases; J trimming: 5 bases; junction bases outside the gene matches: 14. The CDR3 runs to 16 residues. The CDR3: CASREGAGGRYNEQYF. The CDR3 coding sequence is TGTGCCAGCAGAGAAGGTGCGGGAGGGAGGTATAACGAGCAGTACTTC.

The chain uses TRBV7-9 and TRBJ2-7, with D perhaps matching TRBD1 (6 bases). The V end was cut by 6 bases, the J end by 1 base, with 13 bases between. Per germline, CDR1 SEHNR and CDR2 FQNEAQ (reference sequence). The CDR3 runs to 14 residues. The CDR3 DNA reads TGTGCCAGCAGAGGACAGTTTGCTTCCTACGAGCAGTACTTC. Its protein is CASRGQFASYEQYF.

The rearrangement links TRBV27 to TRBJ1-4; no clear D gene. The CDR3 is made up of 13 amino acids. CDR1 MNHEY and CDR2 SMNVEV come from the germline V gene (reference sequence). Trimming took 0 bases from V and 7 from J, leaving 6 bases between them. The CDR3 DNA sequence: TGTGCCAGCAGTTTATCGGCTGCTGAAAAACTGTTTTTT. It is translated as CASSLSAAEKLFF.

The rearrangement uses TRBV7-8 and TRBJ1-2; D remains unclear. The CDR3 consists of 14 residues. In germline, CDR1 is SGHVS, CDR2 FQNEAQ. V was cut by 1 base and J by 8 bases, with 14 bases left in between. CDR3 in amino acids: CASSLVGVPIGYTF. CDR3 sequence (DNA): TGTGCCAGCAGCTTAGTTGGGGTCCCGATAGGCTACACCTTC.

This rearrangement joins TRBV6-5 to TRBJ1-2; no firm D call. The CDR3 is 15 amino acids. The V gene's germline CDR1 is MNHEY and CDR2 SVGAGI. V was shortened by 5 bases and J by 4 bases, with 17 bases between the two germline ends. The CDR3 is CASSPSSPLSYGYTF. In nucleotides, the CDR3 is TGTGCCAGCAGTCCCTCCTCACCACTTTCCTATGGCTACACCTTC.

The CDR3 is CASSTGTGTGANVLTF. The CDR3 DNA follows: TGTGCCAGCAGTACCGGGACAGGGACGGGGGCCAACGTCCTGACTTTC. The J gene is TRBJ2-6, the V gene TRBV27, with 9 positions matching TRBD1. Germline values: CDR1 MNHEY, CDR2 SMNVEV (reference sequence). The CDR3 sequence is 16 residues long. Trimming took 5 bases from V and 4 from J; bases not matched to a gene: 6.

This clone came up once. V usage is TRBV11-2 and J usage is TRBJ2-1, with D tentatively TRBD2 (6 bases). The CDR3 sequence is 14 residues long. V dropped 2 bases and J dropped 6 bases, with 11 bases sitting between them. Per the germline V gene, CDR1 is SGHAT and CDR2 is FQNNGV. CDR3 sequence reads: CASSLSGWGNEQFF. The CDR3 DNA is TGTGCCAGCAGCTTAAGCGGGTGGGGCAATGAGCAGTTCTTC.

The rearrangement uses TRBV28 and TRBJ2-7, with TRBD2 identical over 12 bases. This CDR3 is 18 amino acids long. CDR1 and CDR2 from the germline V gene are MDHEN and SYDVKM. V shed 5 bases and J 1 base; nucleotides not matched to a gene: 12. Written as DNA, the CDR3 is TGTGCCAGCAGTCCCGGACTAGCGGGAACGGTATGGTCCTACGAGCAGTACTTC. It yields the protein CASSPGLAGTVWSYEQYF.

This clone occurred a few times. The chain carries TRBV10-3 and TRBJ1-2, with D uncertain. Germline V CDR1 and CDR2: ENHRY, SYGVKD. Trimming took 11 bases from V and 3 from J, leaving 10 bases between them. CDR3 size: 11 residues. CDR3 in DNA: TGTGCCCTTAGGGTAGACTATGGCTACACCTTC. It codes for CALRVDYGYTF.

The chain is built from TRBV9 and TRBJ2-1; D is unclear. The germline V and J ends were trimmed by 0 bases and 9 bases, with 13 bases remaining between them. The CDR3 extends over 14 amino acids. CDR1 and CDR2 from the germline V gene are SGDLS and YYNGEE. The DNA of the CDR3 is TGTGCCAGCAGCGTAGCGTTCACGGCCAGTGAGCAGTTCTTC. Protein: CASSVAFTASEQFF.

The chain carries TRBV5-6 and TRBJ1-1, with D maybe TRBD1 (6 bases). The CDR3 totals 15 residues. The germline CDR1 and CDR2 sequences are SGHDT and YYEEEE. V was cut by 9 bases and J by 7 bases, with 25 bases left in between. CDR3 region: CATSRGARLSDEAFF. The CDR3, as DNA: TGTGCCACGTCTCGGGGGGCGCGATTATCCGATGAAGCTTTCTTT.

This clone was picked up a small number of times. The chain couples TRBV4-2 to TRBJ1-1; tentatively, D is TRBD1 (5 bases). V lost 6 bases to trimming and J lost 1 base, with 15 bases between them. This CDR3 spans 15 amino acids. Germline lookup yields CDR1 LGHNA and CDR2 YNFKEQ. CDR3 nucleotides: TGTGCCAGCAGAATCGAACCTACAGGGAACACTGAAGCTTTCTTT. Residues: CASRIEPTGNTEAFF.

With respect to this clone: Other DNA sequences within the sample encode an identical CDR3. The chain recombines TRBV27 with TRBJ2-1; tentatively, D is TRBD1 or TRBD2 (5 bases each). CDR1 and CDR2 (germline): MNHEY, SMNVEV (reference sequence). The CDR3 runs 14 residues. V lost 2 bases and J lost 5, with 10 bases in between. The CDR3 DNA reads as TGTGCCAGCAGTTTAAGGGACCGGAACAATGAGCAGTTCTTC. Translating it yields CASSLRDRNNEQFF.

The chain couples TRBV6-1 to TRBJ2-5; 10 nucleotides agree with TRBD2. V was pared by 4 bases and J by 5 bases, with 10 bases of the junction left unmatched. The CDR3 runs to 16 residues. The germline V gene encodes CDR1 MNHNS and CDR2 SASEGT. In DNA form, the CDR3 reads TGTGCCAGCAGTGTCGGCATTCAGCGGGAGGGCGAGACCCAGTACTTC. Its translation is CASSVGIQREGETQYF.

The CDR3 DNA reads as TGCAGCGTGCGGGCCTACTACGAGCAGTACTTC. Amino acid sequence: CSVRAYYEQYF. V usage is TRBV29-1 and J usage is TRBJ2-5; tentative D call: TRBD2 (5 bases). The DNA end favors TRBJ2-7, so the J call may be wrong. This CDR3 contains 11 residues. Germline CDR1 reads SQVTM; CDR2 reads ANQGSEA.

The rearrangement uses TRBV29-1 and TRBJ2-2; maybe TRBD1 (6 bases). Trimming cost V 4 bases and J 4 bases, with 13 bases left between them. CDR1 SQVTM and CDR2 ANQGSEA come from the germline V gene. This CDR3 contains 14 residues. The CDR3 bases are TGCAGCGTTGCAAACAGGGTGTCCACCGGGGAGCTGTTTTTT. As protein: CSVANRVSTGELFF.

This rearrangement joins TRBV27 to TRBJ2-3, with a possible D match to TRBD2 (6 bases). CDR1 MNHEY and CDR2 SMNVEV come from the germline V gene (reference sequence). The CDR3 has 17 amino acids. V was shortened by 7 bases and J by 1 base, with 21 bases between the two germline ends. CDR3 sequence (DNA): TGTGCCAGCATCCTCCTCCCGGAGGGGTCGGGCACAGATACGCAGTATTTT. Translated: CASILLPEGSGTDTQYF.

V usage is TRBV5-5 and J usage is TRBJ1-3, with TRBD1 as a possible D gene (6 bases). This CDR3 is 16 amino acids long. Germline V lookup: CDR1 SGHKS, CDR2 YYEKEE (reference sequence). Deletions cut 4 bases from V and 0 bases from J, with 14 bases between. For the CDR3, the DNA is TGTGCCAGCAGCCCCTACAGGGAAGACTCTGGAAACACCATATATTTT. It yields the protein CASSPYREDSGNTIYF.

The V and J genes are TRBV5-6 and TRBJ2-7; possible D gene TRBD2, 6 bases. The CDR3 covers 12 residues. Germline V gene lookup returns CDR1 SGHDT and CDR2 YYEEEE. V lost 7 bases to trimming and J lost 0 bases, with 8 bases between them. CDR3 sequence reads: CASGDSSYEQYF. CDR3 DNA sequence: TGTGCCAGCGGGGACTCCTCCTACGAGCAGTACTTC. The full variable domain, its missing parts supplied by reference TRBV5-6 and TRBJ2-7, is DAGVTQSPTHLIKTRGQQVTLRCSPKSGHDTVSWYQQALGQGPQFIFQYYEEEERQRGNFPDRFSGHQFPNYSSELNVNALLLGDSALYLCASGDSSYEQYFGPGTRLTVT.

Note on this clone: Other DNA variants within this sample encode the same CDR3. J is TRBJ1-5 and V is TRBV28; D is unclear. V was shortened by 3 bases and J by 1 base, with 7 bases between the two germline ends. CDR3 length: 14 residues. Germline CDR1 reads MDHEN; CDR2 reads SYDVKM. The CDR3 coding sequence is TGTGCCAGCAGTTTTACAGAAAGCAATCAGCCCCAGCATTTT. This codes for CASSFTESNQPQHF.

This rearrangement joins TRBV5-6 to TRBJ1-2; TRBD1 agrees at 9 bases. This CDR3 has 14 residues. J gave up 4 bases and V 4 bases, and 5 bases lay outside the gene matches. Looked up from germline, CDR1 is SGHDT and CDR2 is YYEEEE. CDR3 residues: CASSHRGLSYGYTF. The CDR3 nucleotides read TGTGCCAGCAGCCACAGGGGGCTAAGCTATGGCTACACCTTC.

The chain recombines TRBV20-1 with TRBJ2-7; no clear D. This CDR3 contains 11 residues. Trimming cost V 1 base and J 6 bases, with 7 bases left between them. Germline lookup yields CDR1 DFQATT and CDR2 SNEGSKA (reference sequence). The CDR3 bases are TGCAGTGCTAGAGTGTCGCCCGAGCAGTACTTC. Its translation is CSARVSPEQYF.